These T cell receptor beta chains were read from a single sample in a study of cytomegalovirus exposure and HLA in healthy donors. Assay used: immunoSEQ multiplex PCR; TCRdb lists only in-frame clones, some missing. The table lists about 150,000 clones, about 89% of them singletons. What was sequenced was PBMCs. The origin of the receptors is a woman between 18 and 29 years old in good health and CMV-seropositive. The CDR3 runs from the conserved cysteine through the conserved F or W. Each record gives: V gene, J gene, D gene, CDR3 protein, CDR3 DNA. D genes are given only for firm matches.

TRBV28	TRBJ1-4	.	CASSFLGFATNEKLFF	TGTGCCAGCAGTTTTCTCGGTTTTGCAACTAATGAAAAACTGTTTTTT
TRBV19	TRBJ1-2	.	CASSHTGQIYGYTF	TGTGCCAGTAGTCACACGGGACAAATATATGGCTACACCTTC
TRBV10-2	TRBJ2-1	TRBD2	CASRPSGFYNEQFF	TGCGCCAGCAGGCCTAGCGGATTTTACAATGAGCAGTTCTTC
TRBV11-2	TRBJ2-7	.	CASSSHHRGGVSYEQYF	TGTGCCAGCAGCTCTCACCACAGGGGGGGAGTTTCCTACGAGCAGTACTTC
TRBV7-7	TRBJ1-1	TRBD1	CATQRLGTGVTEAFF	TGTGCCACCCAGCGCCTAGGGACAGGGGTGACCGAAGCTTTCTTT
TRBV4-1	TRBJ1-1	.	CASSQGWAGRTEAFF	TGCGCCAGCAGCCAAGGTTGGGCAGGGCGGACTGAAGCTTTCTTT
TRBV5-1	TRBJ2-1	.	CASSSRTGDAQQFF	TGCGCCAGCAGCTCACGAACAGGCGATGCCCAGCAGTTCTTC
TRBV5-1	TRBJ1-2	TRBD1	CASSLGQGVYGYTF	TGCGCCAGCAGCTTGGGACAGGGTGTCTATGGCTACACCTTC
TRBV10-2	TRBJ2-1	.	CASSGSFYNEQFF	TGCGCCAGCAGCGGGTCCTTTTACAATGAGCAGTTCTTC
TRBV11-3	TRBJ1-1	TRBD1	CASSNRGKVGAFF	TGTGCCAGCAGTAACAGGGGAAAAGTTGGAGCTTTCTTT
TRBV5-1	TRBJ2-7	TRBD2	CASREGLAGYEQYF	TGCGCCAGCAGGGAGGGACTAGCGGGCTACGAGCAGTACTTC
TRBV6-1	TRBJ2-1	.	CASRLTGSLNEQFF	TGTGCCAGCAGGCTAACAGGGTCCCTCAATGAGCAGTTCTTC
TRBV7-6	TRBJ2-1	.	CASSLLLAANEQFF	TGTGCCAGCAGCTTATTGTTGGCGGCAAATGAGCAGTTCTTC
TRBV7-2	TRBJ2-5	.	CASSLSGAETQYF	TGTGCCAGCAGCTTATCGGGAGCGGAGACCCAGTACTTC
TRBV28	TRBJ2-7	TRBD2	CASSHGVGLRSTGQYF	TGTGCCAGCAGCCACGGCGTGGGACTAAGATCTACGGGGCAGTACTTC
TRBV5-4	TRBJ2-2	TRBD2	CASSQREGTGELFF	TGTGCCAGCAGCCAGCGGGAGGGAACCGGGGAGCTGTTTTTT
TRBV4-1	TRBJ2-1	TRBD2	CASSQDRGRESYNEQFF	TGCGCCAGCAGCCAGGATCGGGGGAGGGAGTCCTACAATGAGCAGTTCTTC
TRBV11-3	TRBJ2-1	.	CASSPQRSSYNEQFF	TGTGCCAGCAGCCCTCAGCGTAGCTCCTACAATGAGCAGTTCTTC
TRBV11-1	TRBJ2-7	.	CASSLRTSYEQYF	TGTGCCAGCAGCTTAAGAACCAGCTACGAGCAGTACTTC
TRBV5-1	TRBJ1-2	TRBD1	CASRGGQGNYGYTF	TGCGCCAGCAGAGGGGGACAGGGAAACTATGGCTACACCTTC
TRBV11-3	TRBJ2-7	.	CASSHPPGVRSEQYF	TGTGCCAGCAGTCACCCCCCGGGAGTCCGGAGCGAGCAGTACTTC
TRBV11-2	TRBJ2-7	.	CASSPGHESYEQYF	TGTGCCAGCAGCCCAGGACACGAATCCTACGAGCAGTACTTC